The 5 T cell receptor beta chains reported below all come from one sample, sequenced in a study of neoadjuvant anti-PD-1 for oral cavity cancer. Time point described: after neoadjuvant nivolumab, at surgical resection. Profiled with immunoSEQ multiplex PCR; TCRdb holds only in-frame clones, not every one. The table includes about 68,000 clones, more than 75% detected once. The sequencing used PBMCs, collected after nivolumab (anti-PD-1) treatment. These receptor sequences come from a person between 40 and 79 years old with oral cavity squamous cell carcinoma.

The chain combines TRBV6-4 with TRBJ1-1, with D unresolved. CDR1 MRHNA and CDR2 SNTAGT come from the germline V gene. V lost 7 bases to trimming and J lost 2 bases, with 14 bases between them. This CDR3 region has 14 residues. The DNA of the CDR3 is TGTGCCAGCAAGAACACAAACCAAAACACTGAAGCTTTCTTT. It encodes CASKNTNQNTEAFF.

The chain joins TRBV5-5 to TRBJ2-3; 7 bases fit TRBD2. After removal of 3 bases from V and 3 bases from J, the junction contained 4 bases not matched to a gene. CDR3 length: 14 residues. The germline V gene encodes CDR1 SGHKS and CDR2 YYEKEE (reference sequence). The CDR3 region has the DNA TGTGCCAGCAGCTGGGGGACTAAAACAGATACGCAGTATTTT. Its translation is CASSWGTKTDTQYF.

This clone was seen only once. The rearrangement uses TRBV30 and TRBJ2-5; no definite D call. The CDR3 extends over 11 amino acids. CDR1 GTSNPN and CDR2 SVGIG come from the germline V gene (reference sequence). V lost 2 bases, J lost 4 bases, and 5 bases lay in between. CDR3 residues: CAWSYSETQYF. In DNA, the CDR3 is TGTGCCTGGAGTTACTCAGAGACCCAGTACTTC.

V usage is TRBV19 and J usage is TRBJ1-1; the match to TRBD1 covers 7 bases. CDR3 size: 18 residues. V lost 5 bases and J lost 8; bases outside the gene matches: 23. From germline, CDR1 is LNHDA and CDR2 SQIVND (reference sequence). CDR3 amino acids: CASSSHYSDRVRRIEAFF. DNA for the CDR3: TGTGCCAGTAGTTCCCACTATTCAGACAGGGTGAGGAGGATAGAAGCTTTCTTT.

This chain links TRBV7-6 with TRBJ2-1, with D tentatively TRBD1 (5 bases). CDR1 and CDR2 (germline): SGHVS, FNYEAQ. CDR3 length: 15 amino acids. Trimming left V 4 bases short and J 9 bases short, with 19 bases between. The CDR3 loop is CASSSFSSAQGEQFF. CDR3 sequence (DNA): TGTGCCAGCAGCTCCTTCTCGTCAGCTCAGGGTGAGCAGTTCTTC.